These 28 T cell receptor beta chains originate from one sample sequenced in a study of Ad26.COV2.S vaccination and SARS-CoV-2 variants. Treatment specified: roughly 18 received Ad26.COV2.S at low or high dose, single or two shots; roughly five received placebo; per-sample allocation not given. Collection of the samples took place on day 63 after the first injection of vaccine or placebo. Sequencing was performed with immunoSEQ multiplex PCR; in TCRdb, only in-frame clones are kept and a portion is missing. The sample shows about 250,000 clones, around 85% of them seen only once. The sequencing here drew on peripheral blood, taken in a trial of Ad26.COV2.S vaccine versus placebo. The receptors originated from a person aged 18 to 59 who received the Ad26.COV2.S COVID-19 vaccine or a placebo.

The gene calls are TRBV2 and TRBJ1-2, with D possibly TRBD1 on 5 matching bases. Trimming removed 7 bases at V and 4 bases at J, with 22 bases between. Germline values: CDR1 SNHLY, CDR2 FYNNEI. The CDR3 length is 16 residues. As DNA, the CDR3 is TGTGCCAGCATAGAGGCAGGGCTCTCTCCATCCTATGGCTACACCTTC. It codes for CASIEAGLSPSYGYTF.

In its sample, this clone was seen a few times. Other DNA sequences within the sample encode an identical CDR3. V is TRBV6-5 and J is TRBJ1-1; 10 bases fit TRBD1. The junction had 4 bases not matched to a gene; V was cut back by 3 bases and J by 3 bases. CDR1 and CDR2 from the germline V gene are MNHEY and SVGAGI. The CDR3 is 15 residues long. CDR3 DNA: TGTGCCAGCAGTTATTCGGGGACAGGGGACACTGAAGCTTTCTTT. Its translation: CASSYSGTGDTEAFF.

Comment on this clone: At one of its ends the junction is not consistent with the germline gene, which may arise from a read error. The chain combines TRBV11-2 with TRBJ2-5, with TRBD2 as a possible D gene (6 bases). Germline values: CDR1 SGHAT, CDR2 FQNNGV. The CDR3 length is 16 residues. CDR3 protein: CASSSPAGRIEESQYF. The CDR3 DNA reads TGTGCCAGCAGCTCCCCCGCGGGACGTATAGAAGAGAGCCAGTACTTC.

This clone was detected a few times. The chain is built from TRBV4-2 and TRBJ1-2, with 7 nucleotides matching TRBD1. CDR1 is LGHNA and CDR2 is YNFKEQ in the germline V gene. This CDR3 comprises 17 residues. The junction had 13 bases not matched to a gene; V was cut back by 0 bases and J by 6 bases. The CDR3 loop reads CASSQEVTGALGDGYTF. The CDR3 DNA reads TGTGCCAGCAGCCAAGAGGTCACAGGGGCCCTCGGCGATGGCTACACCTTC.

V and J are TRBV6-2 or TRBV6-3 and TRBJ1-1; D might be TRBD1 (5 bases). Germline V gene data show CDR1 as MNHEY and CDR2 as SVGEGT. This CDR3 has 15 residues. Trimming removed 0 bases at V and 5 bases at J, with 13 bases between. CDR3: CASSYSIAGRTEAFF. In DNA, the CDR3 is TGTGCCAGCAGTTACTCGATTGCAGGGCGTACTGAAGCTTTCTTT.

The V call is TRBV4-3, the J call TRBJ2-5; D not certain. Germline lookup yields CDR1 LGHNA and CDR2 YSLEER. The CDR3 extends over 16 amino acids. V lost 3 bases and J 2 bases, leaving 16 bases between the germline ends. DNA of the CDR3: TGCGCCAGCAGCCAGCTTTTGGGGAATCAACAAGAGACCCAGTACTTC. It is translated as CASSQLLGNQQETQYF.

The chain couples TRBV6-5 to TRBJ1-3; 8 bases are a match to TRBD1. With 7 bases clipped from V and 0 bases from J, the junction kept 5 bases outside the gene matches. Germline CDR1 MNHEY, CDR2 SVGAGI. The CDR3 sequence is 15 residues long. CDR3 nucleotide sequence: TGTGCCAGCAAGTGGGACAGGAACTCTGGAAACACCATATATTTT. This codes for CASKWDRNSGNTIYF.

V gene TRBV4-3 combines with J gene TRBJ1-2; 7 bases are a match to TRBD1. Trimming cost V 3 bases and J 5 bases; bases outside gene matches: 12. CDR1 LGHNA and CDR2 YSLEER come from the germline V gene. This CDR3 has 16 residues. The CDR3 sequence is CASSQETGTVGYGYTF. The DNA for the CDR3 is TGCGCCAGCAGCCAGGAAACAGGGACAGTTGGGTATGGCTACACCTTC.

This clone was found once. CDR3 residues: CASSYSGGLAMNEQFF. In DNA, the CDR3 is TGTGCCAGCAGTTACTCGGGGGGACTAGCGATGAATGAGCAGTTCTTC. This chain links TRBV6-5 with TRBJ2-1, with 10 positions matching TRBD2. J lost 7 bases, V lost 0 bases, and 6 bases had no gene match. Germline CDR1 MNHEY, CDR2 SVGAGI. The CDR3 runs to 16 residues.

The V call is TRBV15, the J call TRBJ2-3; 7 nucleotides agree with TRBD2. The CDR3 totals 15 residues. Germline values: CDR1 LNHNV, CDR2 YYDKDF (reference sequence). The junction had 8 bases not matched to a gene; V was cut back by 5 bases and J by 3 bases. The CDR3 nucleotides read TGTGCCACCAGCCCTCGTCAGCGGGGAACAGATACGCAGTATTTT. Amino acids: CATSPRQRGTDTQYF.

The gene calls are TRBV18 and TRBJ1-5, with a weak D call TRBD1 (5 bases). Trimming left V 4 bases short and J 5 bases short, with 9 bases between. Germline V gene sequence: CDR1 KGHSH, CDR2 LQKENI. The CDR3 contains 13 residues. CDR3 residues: CASSQGMDQPQHF. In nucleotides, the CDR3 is TGTGCCAGCTCACAGGGGATGGATCAGCCCCAGCATTTT.

In nucleotides, the CDR3 is TGTGCCAGCAGCTTAGGAGCGGGGGTAGAGACCCAGTACTTC. Translating it yields CASSLGAGVETQYF. The rearrangement joins TRBV11-2 to TRBJ2-5, with 8 bases matching TRBD2. The CDR3 consists of 14 residues. CDR1 SGHAT and CDR2 FQNNGV come from the germline V gene. Losses at the gene ends were 1 base for V and 4 bases for J; bases not matched to a gene: 2.

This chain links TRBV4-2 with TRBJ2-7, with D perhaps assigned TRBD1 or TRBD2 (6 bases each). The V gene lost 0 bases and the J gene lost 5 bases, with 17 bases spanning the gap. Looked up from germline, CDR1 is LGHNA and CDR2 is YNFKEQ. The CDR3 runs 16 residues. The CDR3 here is CASSQDPTGRFDEQYF. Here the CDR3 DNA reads TGTGCCAGCAGCCAAGATCCCACAGGGAGGTTCGACGAGCAGTACTTC.

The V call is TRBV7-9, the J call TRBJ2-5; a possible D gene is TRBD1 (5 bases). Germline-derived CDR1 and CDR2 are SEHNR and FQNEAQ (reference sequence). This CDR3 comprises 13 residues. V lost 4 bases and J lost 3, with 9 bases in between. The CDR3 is CASSSGHEETQYF. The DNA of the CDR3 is TGTGCCAGCAGCTCCGGACACGAAGAGACCCAGTACTTC. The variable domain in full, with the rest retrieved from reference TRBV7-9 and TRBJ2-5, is DTGVSQNPRHKITKRGQNVTFRCDPISEHNRLYWYRQTLGQGPEFLTYFQNEAQLEKSRLLSDRFSAERPKGSFSTLEIQRTEQGDSAMYLCASSSGHEETQYFGPGTRLLVL.

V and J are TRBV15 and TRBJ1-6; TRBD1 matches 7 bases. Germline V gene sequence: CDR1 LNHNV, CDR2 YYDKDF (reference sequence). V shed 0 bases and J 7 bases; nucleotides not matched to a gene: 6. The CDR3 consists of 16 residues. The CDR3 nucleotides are TGTGCCACCAGCAGAGAGGGACAGAAATTAAATTCACCCCTCCACTTT. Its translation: CATSREGQKLNSPLHF.

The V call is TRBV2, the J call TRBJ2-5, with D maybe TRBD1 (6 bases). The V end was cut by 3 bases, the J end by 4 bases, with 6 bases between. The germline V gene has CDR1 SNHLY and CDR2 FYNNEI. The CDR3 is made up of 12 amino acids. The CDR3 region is CASSDRGETQYF. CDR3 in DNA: TGTGCCAGCAGTGACAGGGGAGAGACCCAGTACTTC. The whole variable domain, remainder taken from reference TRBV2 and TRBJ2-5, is EPEVTQTPSHQVTQMGQEVILRCVPISNHLYFYWYRQILGQKVEFLVSFYNNEISEKSEIFDDQFSVERPDGSNFTLKIRSTKLEDSAMYFCASSDRGETQYFGPGTRLLVL.

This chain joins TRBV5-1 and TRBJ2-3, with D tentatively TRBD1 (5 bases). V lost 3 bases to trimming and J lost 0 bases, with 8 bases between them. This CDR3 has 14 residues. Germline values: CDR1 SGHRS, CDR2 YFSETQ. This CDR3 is CASSSRASTDTQYF. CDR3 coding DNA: TGCGCCAGCAGCTCCAGGGCGAGCACAGATACGCAGTATTTT.

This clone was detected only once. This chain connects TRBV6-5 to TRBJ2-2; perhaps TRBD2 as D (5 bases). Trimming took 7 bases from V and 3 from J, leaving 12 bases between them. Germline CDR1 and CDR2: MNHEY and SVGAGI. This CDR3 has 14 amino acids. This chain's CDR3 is CASTILEDTGELFF. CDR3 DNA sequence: TGTGCCAGCACCATACTAGAGGACACCGGGGAGCTGTTTTTT.

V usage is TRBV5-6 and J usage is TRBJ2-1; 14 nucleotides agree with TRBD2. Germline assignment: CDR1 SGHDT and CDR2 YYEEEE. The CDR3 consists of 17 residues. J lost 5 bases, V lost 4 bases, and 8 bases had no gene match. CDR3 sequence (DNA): TGTGCCAGCAGCGGGGGGACTAGCGGGAGTTGGGACAATGAGCAGTTCTTC. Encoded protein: CASSGGTSGSWDNEQFF.

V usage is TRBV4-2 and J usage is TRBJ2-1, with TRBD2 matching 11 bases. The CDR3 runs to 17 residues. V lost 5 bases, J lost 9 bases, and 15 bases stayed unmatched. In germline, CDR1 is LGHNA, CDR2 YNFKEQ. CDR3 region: CASSLKEETSGTGEQFF. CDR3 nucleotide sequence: TGTGCCAGCAGCTTAAAAGAGGAGACTAGCGGGACCGGTGAGCAGTTCTTC.

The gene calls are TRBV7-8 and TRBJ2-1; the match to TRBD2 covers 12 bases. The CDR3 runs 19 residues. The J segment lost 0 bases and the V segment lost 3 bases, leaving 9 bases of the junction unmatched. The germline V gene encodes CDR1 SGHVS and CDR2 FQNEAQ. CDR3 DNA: TGTGCCAGCAGCTTCGCTCACGGACTAGCGGGGAGCTCCTACAATGAGCAGTTCTTC. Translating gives CASSFAHGLAGSSYNEQFF.

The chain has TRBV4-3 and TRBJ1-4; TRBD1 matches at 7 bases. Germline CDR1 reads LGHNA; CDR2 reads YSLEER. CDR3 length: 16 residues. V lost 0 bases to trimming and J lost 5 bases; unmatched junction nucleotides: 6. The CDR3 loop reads CASSQDSQGGNEKLFF. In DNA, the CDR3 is TGCGCCAGCAGCCAAGATAGCCAGGGGGGAAATGAAAAACTGTTTTTT.

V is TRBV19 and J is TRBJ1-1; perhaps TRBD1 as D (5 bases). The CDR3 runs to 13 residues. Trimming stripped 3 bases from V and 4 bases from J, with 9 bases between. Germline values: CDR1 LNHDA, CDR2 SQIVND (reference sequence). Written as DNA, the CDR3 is TGTGCCAGTAGTATTGGGGGGGGCACTGAAGCTTTCTTT. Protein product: CASSIGGGTEAFF.

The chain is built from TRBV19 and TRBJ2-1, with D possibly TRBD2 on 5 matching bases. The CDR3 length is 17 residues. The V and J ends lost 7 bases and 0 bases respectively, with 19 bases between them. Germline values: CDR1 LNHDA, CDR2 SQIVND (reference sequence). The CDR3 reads CASTTAPLGTSYNEQFF. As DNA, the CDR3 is TGTGCCAGTACCACCGCCCCACTAGGTACCTCCTACAATGAGCAGTTCTTC.

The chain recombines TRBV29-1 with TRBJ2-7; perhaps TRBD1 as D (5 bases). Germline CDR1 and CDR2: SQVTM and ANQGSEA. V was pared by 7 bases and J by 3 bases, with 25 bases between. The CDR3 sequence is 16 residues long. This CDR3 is CSAQSSQSKQGYEQYV. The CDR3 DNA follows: TGCAGCGCCCAAAGCTCACAGAGCAAGCAGGGCTACGAGCAGTACGTC.

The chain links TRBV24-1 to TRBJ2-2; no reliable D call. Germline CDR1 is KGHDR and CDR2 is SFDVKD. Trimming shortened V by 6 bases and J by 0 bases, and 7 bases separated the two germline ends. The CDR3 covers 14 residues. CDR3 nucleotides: TGTGCCACCAGTCGCAGATCGAACACCGGGGAGCTGTTTTTT. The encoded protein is CATSRRSNTGELFF.

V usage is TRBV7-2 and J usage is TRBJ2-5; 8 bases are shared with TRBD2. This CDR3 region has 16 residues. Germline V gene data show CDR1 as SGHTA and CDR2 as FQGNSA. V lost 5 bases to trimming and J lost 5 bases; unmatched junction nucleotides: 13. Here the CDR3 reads CASSPSRTSLLETQYF. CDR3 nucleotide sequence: TGTGCCAGCAGCCCTAGTCGGACTAGCCTACTGGAGACCCAGTACTTC.

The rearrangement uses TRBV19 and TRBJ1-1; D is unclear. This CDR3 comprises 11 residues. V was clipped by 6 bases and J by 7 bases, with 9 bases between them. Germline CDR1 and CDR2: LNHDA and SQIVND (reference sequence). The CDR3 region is CASRSQYEAFF. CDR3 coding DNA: TGTGCCAGTAGGTCACAATATGAAGCTTTCTTT.